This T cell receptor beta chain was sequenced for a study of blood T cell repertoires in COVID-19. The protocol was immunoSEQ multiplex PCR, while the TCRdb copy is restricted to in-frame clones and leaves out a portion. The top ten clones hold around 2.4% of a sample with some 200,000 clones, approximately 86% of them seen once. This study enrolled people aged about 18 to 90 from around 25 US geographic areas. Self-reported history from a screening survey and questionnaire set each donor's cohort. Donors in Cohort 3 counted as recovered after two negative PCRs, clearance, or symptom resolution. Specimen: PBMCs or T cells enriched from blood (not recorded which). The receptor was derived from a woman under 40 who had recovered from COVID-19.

The CDR3 DNA reads as TGTGCCAGCAGCTTAGGTGGGAGCGGGTTTACGTCCTACGAGCAGTACTTC. The encoded protein is CASSLGGSGFTSYEQYF. V gene TRBV7-8 combines with J gene TRBJ2-7; perhaps TRBD2 as D (6 bases). From germline, CDR1 is SGHVS and CDR2 FQNEAQ. There are 17 residues in the CDR3. The germline V and J ends were trimmed by 1 base and 1 base, with 17 bases remaining between them.